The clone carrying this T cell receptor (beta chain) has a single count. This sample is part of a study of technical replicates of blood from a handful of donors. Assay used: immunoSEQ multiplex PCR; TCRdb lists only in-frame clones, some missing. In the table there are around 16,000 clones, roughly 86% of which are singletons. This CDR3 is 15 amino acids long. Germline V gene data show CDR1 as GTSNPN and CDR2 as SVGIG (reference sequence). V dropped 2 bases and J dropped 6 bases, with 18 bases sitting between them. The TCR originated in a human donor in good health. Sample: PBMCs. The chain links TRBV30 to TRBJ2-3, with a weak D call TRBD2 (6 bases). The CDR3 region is CAWSTVGGTVDTQYF. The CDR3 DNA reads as TGTGCCTGGAGTACGGTCGGCGGGACCGTGGATACGCAGTATTTT.